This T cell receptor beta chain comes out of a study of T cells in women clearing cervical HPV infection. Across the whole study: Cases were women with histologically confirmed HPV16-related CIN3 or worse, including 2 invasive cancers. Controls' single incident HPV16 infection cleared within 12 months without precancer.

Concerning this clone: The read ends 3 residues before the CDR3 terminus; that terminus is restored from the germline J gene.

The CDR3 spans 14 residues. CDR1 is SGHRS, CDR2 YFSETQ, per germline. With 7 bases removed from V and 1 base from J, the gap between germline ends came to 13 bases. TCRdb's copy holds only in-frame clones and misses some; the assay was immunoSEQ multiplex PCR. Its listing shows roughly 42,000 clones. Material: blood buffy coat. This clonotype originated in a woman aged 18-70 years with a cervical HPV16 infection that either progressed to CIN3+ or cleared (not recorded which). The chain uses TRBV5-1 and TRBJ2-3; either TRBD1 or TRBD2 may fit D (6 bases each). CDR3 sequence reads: CASGGTIGTDTQYF. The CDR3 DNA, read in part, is TGCGCCAGCGGCGGGACAATAGGCACAGATACG.